Sequencing of this T cell receptor beta chain was carried out in a study of vaccination and CD4 T cells after COVID-19. Across the whole study: Cells were stimulated with overlapping spike peptide pools from SARS-CoV-2, HCoV-NL63, HCoV-OC43 and HCoV-229E.

This sample's treatment: approximately 9-day PBMC culture with coronavirus spike peptide pools or control peptides (ViraFEST assay). ViraFEST enlarged antigen-specific T cell populations with peptide pools and afterwards sequenced TCRs. Upon completion of approximately 9 days of culture, CD4+ T cells were isolated via negative selection. Relative to its sample, this clonotype is medium-sized. Antigen: not known. Cultured CD4+ T cells had their DNA profiled by the Oncomine TCR Beta short-read assay. One entry per CDR3 protein, called by TCRdb with MiXCR from the PCR reads. The table records 3,000 to 4,000 distinct CDR3 sequences, under 20% of them present only once. Trimming removed 3 bases at V and 0 bases at J, with 12 bases between. Germline CDR1 and CDR2: DFQATT and SNEGSKA (reference sequence). The CDR3 spans 14 residues.

The receptor's source is a human donor who had recovered from COVID-19. What was sequenced was CD4+ T cells from blood, cultured in vitro. This sequence joins TRBV20-1 and TRBJ2-7; D call uncertain. CDR3: CSASPPRDSYEQYF. The CDR3 region has the DNA TGCAGTGCTAGCCCCCCTAGGGACTCCTACGAGCAGTACTTC.